Listed below are T cell receptor beta chains from one sample, sequenced in a study of CD8 T cells in ankylosing spondylitis. TCRdb reanalysed the 5' RACE reads using MiXCR and keeps one entry per CDR3 protein. This table holds roughly 91,000 distinct CDR3 sequences, roughly 8% found once. The sequenced sample consisted of blood, either unsorted or a sorted T cell fraction (not recorded which). The source is a male donor with ankylosing spondylitis or in good health (not recorded which). Both conserved end residues are part of each CDR3. A D gene is named only where the DNA matches it firmly. Clone sizes are given selectively: once, few, many, or a class where the clone is expanded.

j_call: TRBJ1-5
v_call: TRBV12-3/TRBV12-4
cdr3_length: 15
d_call: .
clone_size: many
cdr3_nt: TGTGCCAGCAGTTTTGATGGTTATAGCAATCAGCCCCAGCATTTT
cdr3_aa: CASSFDGYSNQPQHF

j_call: TRBJ2-2
v_call: TRBV6-1
cdr3_length: 15
d_call: .
clone_size: many
cdr3_nt: TGTGCCAGCAGTGGCTGGTTGGGGGTCACCGGGGAGCTGTTTTTT
cdr3_aa: CASSGWLGVTGELFF

j_call: TRBJ1-1
v_call: TRBV10-3
cdr3_length: 14
d_call: .
clone_size: many
cdr3_nt: TGTGCCATCAAGCGGACAGCTACCTCCGAAGTGACTTTCTTT
cdr3_aa: CAIKRTATSEVTFF

j_call: TRBJ2-7
v_call: TRBV18
cdr3_length: 14
d_call: TRBD1
clone_size: many
cdr3_nt: TGTGCCAGCTCACAACGACAGGGAATCTACGAGCAGTACTTC
cdr3_aa: CASSQRQGIYEQYF

j_call: TRBJ2-5
v_call: TRBV7-2
cdr3_length: 15
d_call: .
clone_size: .
cdr3_nt: TGTGTCAGCAGCGAAACCCCGGCTAGTGGAGAAACCCAGTACTTC
cdr3_aa: CVSSETPASGETQYF

j_call: TRBJ2-1
v_call: TRBV10-3
cdr3_length: 16
d_call: .
clone_size: many
cdr3_nt: TGTGCCATCAGTGAGCCAAGCGGGTCCCGGATCAATGAGCAGTTCTTC
cdr3_aa: CAISEPSGSRINEQFF

j_call: TRBJ1-1
v_call: TRBV14
cdr3_length: 14
d_call: TRBD1
clone_size: .
cdr3_nt: TGTGCCAGCAGCCATCGGACAGGGAGGACTGAAGCTTTCTTT
cdr3_aa: CASSHRTGRTEAFF

j_call: TRBJ1-2
v_call: TRBV29-1
cdr3_length: 10
d_call: .
clone_size: .
cdr3_nt: TGCAGCGTTGAAACAGGGACGACGACCTTC
cdr3_aa: CSVETGTTTF

j_call: TRBJ2-7
v_call: TRBV10-3
cdr3_length: 13
d_call: .
clone_size: .
cdr3_nt: TGTGCCATCAGGAACGGGAACTCCTACGAGCAGTACTTC
cdr3_aa: CAIRNGNSYEQYF

j_call: TRBJ2-7
v_call: TRBV29-1
cdr3_length: 12
d_call: .
clone_size: many
cdr3_nt: TGCAGCGTTGTGGGTTGGGCCTACGAGCAGTACTTC
cdr3_aa: CSVVGWAYEQYF

j_call: TRBJ1-1
v_call: TRBV5-1
cdr3_length: 15
d_call: .
clone_size: many
cdr3_nt: TGCGCCAGCATCTTGAGGCGCGGGGGGAGCACTGAAGCTTTCTTT
cdr3_aa: CASILRRGGSTEAFF

j_call: TRBJ2-5
v_call: TRBV20-1
cdr3_length: 16
d_call: .
clone_size: many
cdr3_nt: TGCAGTGCTAGAGACCAGGGCAGGGATATGCGGGAGACCCAGTACTTC
cdr3_aa: CSARDQGRDMRETQYF

j_call: TRBJ2-5
v_call: TRBV20-1
cdr3_length: 13
d_call: .
clone_size: few
cdr3_nt: TGCAGTGCCCCGACAGTGTATCAAGAGACCCAGTACTTC
cdr3_aa: CSAPTVYQETQYF

j_call: TRBJ2-7
v_call: TRBV12-3/TRBV12-4
cdr3_length: 14
d_call: .
clone_size: many
cdr3_nt: TGTGCCAGCAGCCCGACGGTCCGGACGACCGAGCAGTACTTC
cdr3_aa: CASSPTVRTTEQYF

j_call: TRBJ2-3
v_call: TRBV5-1
cdr3_length: 15
d_call: .
clone_size: many
cdr3_nt: TGCGCCAGCAGCTTGGACAGTAGAGGCACAGATACGCAGTATTTT
cdr3_aa: CASSLDSRGTDTQYF